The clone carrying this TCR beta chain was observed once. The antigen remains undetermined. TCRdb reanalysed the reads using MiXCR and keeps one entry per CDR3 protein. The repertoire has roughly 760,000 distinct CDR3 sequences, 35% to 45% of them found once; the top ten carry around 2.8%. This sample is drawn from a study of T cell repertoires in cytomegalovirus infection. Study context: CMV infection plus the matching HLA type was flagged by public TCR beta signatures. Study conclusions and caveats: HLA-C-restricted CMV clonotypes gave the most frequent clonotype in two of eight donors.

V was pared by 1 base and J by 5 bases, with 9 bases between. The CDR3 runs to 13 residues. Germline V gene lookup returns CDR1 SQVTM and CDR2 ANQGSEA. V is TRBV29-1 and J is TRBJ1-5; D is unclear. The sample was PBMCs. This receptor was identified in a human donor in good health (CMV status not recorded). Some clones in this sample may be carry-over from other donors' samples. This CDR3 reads CSVEVGPDQPQHF. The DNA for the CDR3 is TGCAGCGTTGAAGTGGGTCCCGATCAGCCCCAGCATTTT.